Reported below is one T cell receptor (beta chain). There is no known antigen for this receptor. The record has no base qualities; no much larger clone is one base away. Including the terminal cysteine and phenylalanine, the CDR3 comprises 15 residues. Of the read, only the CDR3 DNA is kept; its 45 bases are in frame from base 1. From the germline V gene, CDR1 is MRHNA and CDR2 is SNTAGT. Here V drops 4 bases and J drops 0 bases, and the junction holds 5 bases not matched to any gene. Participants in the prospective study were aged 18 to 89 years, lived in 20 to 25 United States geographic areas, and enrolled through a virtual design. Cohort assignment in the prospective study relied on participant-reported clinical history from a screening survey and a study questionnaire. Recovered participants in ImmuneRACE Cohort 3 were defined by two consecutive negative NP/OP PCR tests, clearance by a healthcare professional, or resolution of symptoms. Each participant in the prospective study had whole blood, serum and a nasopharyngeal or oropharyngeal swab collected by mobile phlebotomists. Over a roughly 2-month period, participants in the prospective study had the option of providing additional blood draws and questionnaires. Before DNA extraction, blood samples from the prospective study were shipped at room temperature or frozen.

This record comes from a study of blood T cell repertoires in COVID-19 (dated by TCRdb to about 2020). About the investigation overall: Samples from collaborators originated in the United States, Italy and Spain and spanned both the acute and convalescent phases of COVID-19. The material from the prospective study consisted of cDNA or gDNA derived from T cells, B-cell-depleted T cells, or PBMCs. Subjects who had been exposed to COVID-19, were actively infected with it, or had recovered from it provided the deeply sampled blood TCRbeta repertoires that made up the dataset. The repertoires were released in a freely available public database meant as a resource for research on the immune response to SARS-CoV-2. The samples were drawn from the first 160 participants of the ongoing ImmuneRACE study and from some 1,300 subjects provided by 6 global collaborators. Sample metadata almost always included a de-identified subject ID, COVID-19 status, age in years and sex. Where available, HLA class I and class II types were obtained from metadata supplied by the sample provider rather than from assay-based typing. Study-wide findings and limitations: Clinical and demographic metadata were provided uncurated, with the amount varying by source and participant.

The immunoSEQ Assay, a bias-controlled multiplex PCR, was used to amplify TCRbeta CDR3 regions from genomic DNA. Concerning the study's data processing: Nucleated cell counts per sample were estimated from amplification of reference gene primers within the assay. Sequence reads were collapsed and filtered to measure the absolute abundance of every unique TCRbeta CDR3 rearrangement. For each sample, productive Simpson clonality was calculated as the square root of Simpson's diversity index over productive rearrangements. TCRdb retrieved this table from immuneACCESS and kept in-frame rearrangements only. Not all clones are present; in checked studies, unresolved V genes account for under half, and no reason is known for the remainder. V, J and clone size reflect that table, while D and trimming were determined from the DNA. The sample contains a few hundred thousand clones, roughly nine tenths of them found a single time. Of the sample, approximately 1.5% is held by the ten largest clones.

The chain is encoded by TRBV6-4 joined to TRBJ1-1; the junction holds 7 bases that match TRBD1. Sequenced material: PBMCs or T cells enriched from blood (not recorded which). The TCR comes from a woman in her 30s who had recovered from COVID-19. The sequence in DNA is TGTGCCAGCAGTGTGGACAGGTTCATGAACACTGAAGCTTTCTTT. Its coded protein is CASSVDRFMNTEAFF.